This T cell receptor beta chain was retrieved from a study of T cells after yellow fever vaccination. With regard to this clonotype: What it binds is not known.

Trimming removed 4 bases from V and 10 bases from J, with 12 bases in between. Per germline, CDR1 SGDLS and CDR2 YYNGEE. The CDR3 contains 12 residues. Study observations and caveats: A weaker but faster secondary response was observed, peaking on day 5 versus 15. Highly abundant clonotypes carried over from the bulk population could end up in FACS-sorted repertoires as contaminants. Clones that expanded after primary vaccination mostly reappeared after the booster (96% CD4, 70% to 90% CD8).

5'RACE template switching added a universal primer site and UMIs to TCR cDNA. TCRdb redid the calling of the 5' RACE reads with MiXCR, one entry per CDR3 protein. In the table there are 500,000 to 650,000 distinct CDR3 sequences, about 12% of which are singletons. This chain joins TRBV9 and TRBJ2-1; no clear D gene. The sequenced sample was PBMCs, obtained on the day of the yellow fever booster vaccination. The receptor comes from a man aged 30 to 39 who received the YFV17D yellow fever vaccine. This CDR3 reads CASSPQMEEQFF. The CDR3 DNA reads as TGTGCCAGCAGCCCCCAGATGGAAGAGCAGTTCTTC.